This TCR beta chain was captured by sequencing in a study of T cell repertoires in aging, cancer and after chemotherapy. Turning to the study itself: Donors were grouped into six age bands spanning 30 or younger through 70 or older. Over several months to years, re-sampled healthy donor repertoires clearly shared clones.

General observations from the study: Immunological memory after chemotherapy cannot be judged from the repertoire data. In cancer patients, declining TCR diversity with age involved lost richness and lost evenness.

The length of the CDR3 is 16 residues. V lost 4 bases, J lost 6 bases, and 8 bases stayed unmatched. Germline CDR1 and CDR2: MRHNA and SNTAGT. With regard to this clonotype: No antigen is known for it.

Rearranged V-D-J TRB sequences were amplified with a mixed TRB-A/B primer pool. MiXCR, run by TCRdb on the multiplex PCR reads, gives a single entry per CDR3 protein. The sample yields almost 9,500 distinct CDR3 sequences, about 34% seen once. Amplification of TCR beta used genomic DNA extracted from peripheral blood. The chain uses TRBV6-4 and TRBJ2-2; 10 nucleotides match TRBD1. The sequenced sample consisted of blood. The sequence was collected from a human donor in good health. CDR3 sequence (DNA): TGTGCCAGCAGTGCTAATGACGGACAGGGGGCCGGGGAGCTGTTTTTT. The encoded protein is CASSANDGQGAGELFF.